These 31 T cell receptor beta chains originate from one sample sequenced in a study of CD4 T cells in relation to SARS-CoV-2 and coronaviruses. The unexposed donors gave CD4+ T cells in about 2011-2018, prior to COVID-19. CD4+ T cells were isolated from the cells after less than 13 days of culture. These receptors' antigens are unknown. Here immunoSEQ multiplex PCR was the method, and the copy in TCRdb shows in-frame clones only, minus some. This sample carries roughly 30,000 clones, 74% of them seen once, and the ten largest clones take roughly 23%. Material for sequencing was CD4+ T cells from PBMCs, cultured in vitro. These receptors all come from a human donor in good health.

The chain's CDR3 is CAWSEGSNNQPQHF. The CDR3 nucleotides are TGTGCCTGGAGTGAGGGAAGCAACAATCAGCCCCAGCATTTT. The chain recombines TRBV30 with TRBJ1-5; no firm D call. This CDR3 spans 14 amino acids. Germline values: CDR1 GTSNPN, CDR2 SVGIG (reference sequence). Deletions cut 1 base from V and 3 bases from J, with 10 bases between. The whole variable domain, filled in from reference TRBV30 and TRBJ1-5, reads SQTIHQWPATLVQPVGSPLSLECTVEGTSNPNLYWYRQAAGRGLQLLFYSVGIGQISSEVPQNLSASRPQDRQFILSSKKLLLSDSGFYLCAWSEGSNNQPQHFGDGTRLSIL.

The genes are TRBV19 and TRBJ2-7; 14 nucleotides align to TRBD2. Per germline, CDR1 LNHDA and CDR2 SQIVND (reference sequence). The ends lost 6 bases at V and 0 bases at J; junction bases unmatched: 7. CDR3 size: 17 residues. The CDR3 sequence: CASSGLAGGPLSYEQYF. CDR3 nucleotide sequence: TGTGCCAGTAGCGGACTAGCGGGAGGCCCTCTCTCCTACGAGCAGTACTTC.

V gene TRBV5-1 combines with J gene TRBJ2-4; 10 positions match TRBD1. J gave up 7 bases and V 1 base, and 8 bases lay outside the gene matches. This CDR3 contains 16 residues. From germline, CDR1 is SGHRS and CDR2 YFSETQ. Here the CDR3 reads CASSLPTGGEGNIQYF. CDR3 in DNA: TGCGCCAGCAGCTTGCCGACAGGGGGCGAAGGGAACATTCAGTACTTC.

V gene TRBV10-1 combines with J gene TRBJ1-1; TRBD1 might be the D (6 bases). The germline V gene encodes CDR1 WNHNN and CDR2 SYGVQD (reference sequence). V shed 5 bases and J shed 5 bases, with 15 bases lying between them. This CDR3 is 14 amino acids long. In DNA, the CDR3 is TGCGCCAGCAGTACTAACAGGGTTGGAACTGAAGCTTTCTTT. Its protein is CASSTNRVGTEAFF.

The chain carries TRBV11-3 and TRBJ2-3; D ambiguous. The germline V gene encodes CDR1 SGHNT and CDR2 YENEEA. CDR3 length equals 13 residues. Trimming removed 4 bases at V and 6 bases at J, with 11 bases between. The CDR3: CASSSEFWDTQYF. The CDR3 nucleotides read TGTGCCAGCAGCTCTGAGTTCTGGGATACGCAGTATTTT.

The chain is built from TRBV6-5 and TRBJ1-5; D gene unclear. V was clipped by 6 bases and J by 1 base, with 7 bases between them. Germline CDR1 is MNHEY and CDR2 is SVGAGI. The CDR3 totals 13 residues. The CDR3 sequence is CASSPDSNQPQHF. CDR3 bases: TGTGCCAGCAGCCCCGACAGCAATCAGCCCCAGCATTTT.

CDR3 region: CASSPRLAGPPGNTQYF. The CDR3 DNA is TGTGCCAGCAGCCCCAGACTAGCGGGACCCCCTGGAAATACGCAGTATTTT. The J gene is TRBJ2-3, the V gene TRBV5-5; 11 bases fit TRBD2. The germline V gene has CDR1 SGHKS and CDR2 YYEKEE (reference sequence). This CDR3 contains 17 residues. V was clipped by 4 bases and J by 7 bases; unmatched bases: 14.

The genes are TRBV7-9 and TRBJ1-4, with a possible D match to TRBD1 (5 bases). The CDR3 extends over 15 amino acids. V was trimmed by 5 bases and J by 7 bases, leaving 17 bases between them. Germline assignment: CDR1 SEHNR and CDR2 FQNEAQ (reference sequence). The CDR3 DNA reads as TGTGCCAGCAGCCCCAGGGAAATGCTAGGTGAAAAACTGTTTTTT. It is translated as CASSPREMLGEKLFF. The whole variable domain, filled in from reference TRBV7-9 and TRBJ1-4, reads DTGVSQNPRHKITKRGQNVTFRCDPISEHNRLYWYRQTLGQGPEFLTYFQNEAQLEKSRLLSDRFSAERPKGSFSTLEIQRTEQGDSAMYLCASSPREMLGEKLFFGSGTQLSVL.

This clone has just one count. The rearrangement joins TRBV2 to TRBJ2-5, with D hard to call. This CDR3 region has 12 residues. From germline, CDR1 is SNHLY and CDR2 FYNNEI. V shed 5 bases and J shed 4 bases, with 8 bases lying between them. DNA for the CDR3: TGTGCCAGCAGTTCCACTCGAGAGACCCAGTACTTC. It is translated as CASSSTRETQYF. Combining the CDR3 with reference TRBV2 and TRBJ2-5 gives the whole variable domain EPEVTQTPSHQVTQMGQEVILRCVPISNHLYFYWYRQILGQKVEFLVSFYNNEISEKSEIFDDQFSVERPDGSNFTLKIRSTKLEDSAMYFCASSSTRETQYFGPGTRLLVL.

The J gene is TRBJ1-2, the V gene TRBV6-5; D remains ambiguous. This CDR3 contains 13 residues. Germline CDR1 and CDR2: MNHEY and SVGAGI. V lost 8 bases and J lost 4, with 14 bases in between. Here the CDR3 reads CASVIGLAYGYTF. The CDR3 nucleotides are TGTGCCAGCGTTATTGGGTTGGCCTATGGCTACACCTTC.

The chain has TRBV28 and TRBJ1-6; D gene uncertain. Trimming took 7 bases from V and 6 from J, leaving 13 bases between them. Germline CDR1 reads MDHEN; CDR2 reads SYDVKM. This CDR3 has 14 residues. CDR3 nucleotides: TGTGCCAGCACCCCCAAAATCTCTAATTCACCCCTCCACTTT. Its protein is CASTPKISNSPLHF.

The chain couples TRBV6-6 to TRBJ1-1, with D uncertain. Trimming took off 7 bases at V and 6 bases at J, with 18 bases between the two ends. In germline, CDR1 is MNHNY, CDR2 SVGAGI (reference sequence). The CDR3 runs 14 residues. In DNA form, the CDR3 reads TGTGCCAGCATAGGCCTTTTAGGTGTACCTGAAGCTTTCTTT. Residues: CASIGLLGVPEAFF.

The DNA for the CDR3 is TGCGCCAGCAGTCAATCGGGGGGGAACACTGAAGCTTTCTTT. The encoded protein is CASSQSGGNTEAFF. The chain joins TRBV23-1 to TRBJ1-1, with TRBD1 as a possible D gene (5 bases). TRBV23-1 is an ORF for which the function is uncertain. The V gene lost 0 bases and the J gene lost 1 base, with 6 bases spanning the gap. The CDR3 loop spans 14 amino acids.

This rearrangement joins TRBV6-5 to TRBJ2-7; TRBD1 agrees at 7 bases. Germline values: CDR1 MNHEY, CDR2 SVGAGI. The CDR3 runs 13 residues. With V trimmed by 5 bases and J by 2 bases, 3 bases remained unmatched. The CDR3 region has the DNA TGTGCCAGCAGTACCGGGACAGCCTACGAGCAGTACTTC. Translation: CASSTGTAYEQYF.

The DNA for the CDR3 is TGCGCCAGCAGCTTGTCCGAAAATGAGCAGTTCTTC. Encoded protein: CASSLSENEQFF. V usage is TRBV5-1 and J usage is TRBJ2-1; D is unclear. Germline V gene data show CDR1 as SGHRS and CDR2 as YFSETQ. Trimming shortened V by 1 base and J by 7 bases, and 6 bases separated the two germline ends. The CDR3 extends over 12 amino acids.

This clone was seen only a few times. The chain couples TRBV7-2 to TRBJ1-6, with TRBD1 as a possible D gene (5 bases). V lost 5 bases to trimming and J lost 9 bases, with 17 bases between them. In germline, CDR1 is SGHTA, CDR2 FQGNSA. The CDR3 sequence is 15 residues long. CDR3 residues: CASSESRVGGSPLHF. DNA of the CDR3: TGTGCCAGCAGCGAAAGCAGGGTGGGGGGTTCACCCCTCCACTTT.

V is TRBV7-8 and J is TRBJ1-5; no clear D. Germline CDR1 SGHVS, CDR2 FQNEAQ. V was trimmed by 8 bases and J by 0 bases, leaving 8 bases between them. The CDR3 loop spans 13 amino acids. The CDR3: CASGFYSNQPQHF. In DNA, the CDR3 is TGTGCCAGCGGATTTTATAGCAATCAGCCCCAGCATTTT.

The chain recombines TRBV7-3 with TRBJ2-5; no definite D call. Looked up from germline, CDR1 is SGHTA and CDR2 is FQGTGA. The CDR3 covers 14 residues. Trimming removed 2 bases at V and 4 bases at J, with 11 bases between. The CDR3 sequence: CASSLQPSGETQYF. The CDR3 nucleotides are TGTGCCAGCAGCTTACAGCCATCTGGAGAGACCCAGTACTTC. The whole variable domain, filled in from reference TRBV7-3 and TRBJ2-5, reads GAGVSQTPSNKVTEKGKYVELRCDPISGHTALYWYRQSLGQGPEFLIYFQGTGAADDSGLPNDRFFAVRPEGSVSTLKIQRTERGDSAVYLCASSLQPSGETQYFGPGTRLLVL.

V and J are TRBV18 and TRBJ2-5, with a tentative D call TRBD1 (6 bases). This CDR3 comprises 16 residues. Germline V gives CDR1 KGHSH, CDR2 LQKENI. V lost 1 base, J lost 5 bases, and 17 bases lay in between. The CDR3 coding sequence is TGTGCCAGCTCACCACTTGGCCAAGGGGGTGGCGAGACCCAGTACTTC. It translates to CASSPLGQGGGETQYF.

The CDR3 here is CSVRRGVGNTIYF. In nucleotides, the CDR3 is TGCAGCGTCCGCCGGGGGGTAGGAAACACCATATATTTT. V usage is TRBV29-1 and J usage is TRBJ1-3, with TRBD1 as a possible D gene (5 bases). Deletions cut 6 bases from V and 4 bases from J, with 13 bases between. The CDR3 covers 13 residues. The germline V gene encodes CDR1 SQVTM and CDR2 ANQGSEA.

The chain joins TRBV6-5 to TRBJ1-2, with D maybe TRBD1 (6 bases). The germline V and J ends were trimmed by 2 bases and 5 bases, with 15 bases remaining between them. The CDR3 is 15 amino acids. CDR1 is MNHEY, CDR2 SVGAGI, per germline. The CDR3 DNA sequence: TGTGCCAGCAGTTACCTATCACAGGGAGGGTATGGCTACACCTTC. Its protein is CASSYLSQGGYGYTF.

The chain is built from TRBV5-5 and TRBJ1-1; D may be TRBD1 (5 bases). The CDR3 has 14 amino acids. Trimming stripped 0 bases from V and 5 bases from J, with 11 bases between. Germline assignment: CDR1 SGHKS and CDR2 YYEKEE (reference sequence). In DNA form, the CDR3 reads TGTGCCAGCAGCTTGGTTGGGGGGAGGACTGAAGCTTTCTTT. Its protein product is CASSLVGGRTEAFF.

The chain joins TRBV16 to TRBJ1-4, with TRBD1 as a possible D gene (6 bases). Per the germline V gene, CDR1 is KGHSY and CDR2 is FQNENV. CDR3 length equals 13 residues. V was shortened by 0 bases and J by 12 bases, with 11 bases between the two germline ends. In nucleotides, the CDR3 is TGTGCCAGCAGCCAATCTCGGGACATGGAACTGTTTTTT. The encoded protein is CASSQSRDMELFF.

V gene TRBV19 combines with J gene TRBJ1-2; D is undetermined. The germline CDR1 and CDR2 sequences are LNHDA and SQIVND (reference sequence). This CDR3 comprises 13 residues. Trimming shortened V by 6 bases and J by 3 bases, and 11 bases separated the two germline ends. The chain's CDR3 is CASRWTADYGYTF. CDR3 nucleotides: TGTGCCAGTAGATGGACGGCCGACTATGGCTACACCTTC. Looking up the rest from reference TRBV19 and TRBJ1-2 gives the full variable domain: DGGITQSPKYLFRKEGQNVTLSCEQNLNHDAMYWYRQDPGQGLRLIYYSQIVNDFQKGDIAEGYSVSREKKESFPLTVTSAQKNPTAFYLCASRWTADYGYTFGSGTRLTVV.

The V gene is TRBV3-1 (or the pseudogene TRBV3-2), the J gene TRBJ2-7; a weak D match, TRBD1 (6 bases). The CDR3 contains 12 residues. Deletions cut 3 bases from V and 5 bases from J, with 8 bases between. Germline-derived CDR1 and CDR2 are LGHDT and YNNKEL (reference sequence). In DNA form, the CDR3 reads TGTGCCAGCAGCCACGACAGGAACGAGCAGTACTTC. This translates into CASSHDRNEQYF.

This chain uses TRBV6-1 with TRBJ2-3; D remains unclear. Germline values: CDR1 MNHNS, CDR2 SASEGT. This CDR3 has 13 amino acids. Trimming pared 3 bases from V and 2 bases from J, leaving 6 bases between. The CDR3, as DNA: TGTGCCAGCAGTGATAGGGTCACAGATACGCAGTATTTT. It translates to CASSDRVTDTQYF.

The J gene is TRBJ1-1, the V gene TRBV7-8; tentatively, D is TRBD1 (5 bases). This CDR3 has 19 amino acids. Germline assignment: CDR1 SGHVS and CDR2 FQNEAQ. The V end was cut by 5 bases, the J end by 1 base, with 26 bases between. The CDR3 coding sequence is TGTGCCAGCAGCCCGCCGAGGGGAATTTTGATTCGACGGAACACTGAAGCTTTCTTT. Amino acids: CASSPPRGILIRRNTEAFF.

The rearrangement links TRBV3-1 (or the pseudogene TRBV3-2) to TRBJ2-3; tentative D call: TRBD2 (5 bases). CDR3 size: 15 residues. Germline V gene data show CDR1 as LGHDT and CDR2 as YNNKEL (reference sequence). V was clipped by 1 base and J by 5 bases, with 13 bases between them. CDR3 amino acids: CASSQVIVGVDTQYF. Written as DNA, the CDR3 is TGTGCCAGCAGCCAAGTAATTGTGGGAGTAGATACGCAGTATTTT.

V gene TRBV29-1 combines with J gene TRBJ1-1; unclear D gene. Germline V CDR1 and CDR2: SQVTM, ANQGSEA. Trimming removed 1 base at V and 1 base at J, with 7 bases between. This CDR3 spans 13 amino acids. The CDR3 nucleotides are TGCAGCGTTGAAGTTGGCCAGAACACTGAAGCTTTCTTT. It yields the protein CSVEVGQNTEAFF.

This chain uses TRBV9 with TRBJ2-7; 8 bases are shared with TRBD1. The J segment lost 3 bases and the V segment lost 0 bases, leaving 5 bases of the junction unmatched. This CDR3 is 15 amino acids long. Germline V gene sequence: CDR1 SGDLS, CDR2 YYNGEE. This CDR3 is CASSVGTGGNYEQYF. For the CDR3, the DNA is TGTGCCAGCAGCGTAGGTACAGGGGGAAACTACGAGCAGTACTTC.

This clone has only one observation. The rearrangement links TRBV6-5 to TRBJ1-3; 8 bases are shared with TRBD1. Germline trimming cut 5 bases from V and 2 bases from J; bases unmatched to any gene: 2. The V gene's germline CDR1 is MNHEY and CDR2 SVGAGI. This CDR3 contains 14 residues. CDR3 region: CASSRQGTGNTIYF. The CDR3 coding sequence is TGTGCCAGCAGTCGACAGGGGACTGGAAACACCATATATTTT.